This T cell receptor beta chain was sequenced for a study of CD8 T cells in Susac syndrome. Whole-study results and caveats: In Susac syndrome, the CD4+ T cell repertoires did not show clonal expansion. By the study's own acknowledgment, its TCR sequencing and HLA analysis included relatively few individuals.

Sequencing of TCR beta, carried out with a high-throughput approach, was applied to CD8+ and CD4+ T cells from the blood. The CDR3 has 12 residues. In germline, CDR1 is MNHNY, CDR2 SVGAGI (reference sequence). Trimming took 6 bases from V and 7 from J, leaving 7 bases between them. A remark on this clonotype: Antigen unknown.

With random hexamers, roughly 0.5 to 1 ug RNA was reverse transcribed. Across 54 Vbeta and 13 Jbeta, immunoSEQ multiplex PCR amplified TCR beta CDR3. In TCRdb, the immunoSEQ multiplex PCR reads were re-called with MiXCR into one record per CDR3 protein. Seen here are under 250,000 distinct CDR3 sequences, approximately 94% observed once, and the top ten hold under 0.2%. The receptor's source is a human donor with Susac syndrome. The sequencing sample was made of CD4+ T cells from PBMCs. The rearrangement uses TRBV6-6 and TRBJ1-6, with D uncertain. Here the CDR3 DNA reads TGTGCCAGCAGGGAGAGAAATTCACCCCTCCACTTT. Residues: CASRERNSPLHF.